One sample yielded the 15 T cell receptor beta chains listed below, sequenced in a study of CD8 T cell repertoires and HIV-1 epitope variants. No antigen is known for these receptors. Clones were sequenced by immunoSEQ multiplex PCR, and TCRdb holds only the in-frame ones, with some missing. The sample lists some 4,400 clones; 65% were seen once. The sample taken for sequencing was cultured CD8+ T cells derived from PBMCs. The receptors come from a male donor with HIV.

The rearrangement links TRBV6-6 to TRBJ2-7, with D possibly being TRBD2 (6 bases). The V and J ends lost 2 bases and 4 bases respectively, with 9 bases between them. The CDR3 runs to 13 residues. Looked up from germline, CDR1 is MNHNY and CDR2 is SVGAGI (reference sequence). The CDR3 spells CASSYGGWYEQYF. The CDR3 coding sequence is TGTGCCAGCAGTTACGGGGGGTGGTACGAGCAGTACTTC.

This clone counts as medium-sized. This chain links TRBV5-6 with TRBJ1-2, with D hard to call. Germline V gives CDR1 SGHDT, CDR2 YYEEEE. Deletions cut 4 bases from V and 5 bases from J, with 9 bases between. This CDR3 is 12 amino acids long. For the CDR3, the DNA is TGTGCCAGCAGCGCGGGTACTTATGGCTACACCTTC. Translated: CASSAGTYGYTF.

The gene calls are TRBV7-3 and TRBJ2-3; D perhaps matches TRBD2 (6 bases). Germline CDR1 and CDR2: SGHTA and FQGTGA. This CDR3 has 15 amino acids. Trimming stripped 1 base from V and 0 bases from J, with 8 bases between. The CDR3 sequence is CASSLIAESTDTQYF. DNA for the CDR3: TGTGCCAGCAGCTTAATAGCGGAGAGCACAGATACGCAGTATTTT.

V and J are TRBV2 and TRBJ2-1; 7 bases are a match to TRBD1. Per the germline V gene, CDR1 is SNHLY and CDR2 is FYNNEI. V shed 6 bases and J 6 bases; nucleotides not matched to a gene: 5. CDR3 length equals 13 residues. CDR3 sequence reads: CASSDRDINEQFF. CDR3 nucleotides: TGTGCCAGCAGCGACAGGGATATCAATGAGCAGTTCTTC.

The J gene is TRBJ1-1, the V gene TRBV7-2, with D unclear. Trimming left V 3 bases short and J 1 base short, with 6 bases between. CDR1 and CDR2 from the germline V gene are SGHTA and FQGNSA. CDR3 size: 13 residues. CDR3 coding DNA: TGTGCCAGCAGCTTCGCCGGGAACACTGAAGCTTTCTTT. Translation gives CASSFAGNTEAFF.

This clone was detected a few times. The genes are TRBV7-9 and TRBJ2-7, with D hard to call. The germline V gene has CDR1 SEHNR and CDR2 FQNEAQ (reference sequence). Deletions cut 4 bases from V and 6 bases from J, with 13 bases between. This CDR3 spans 13 amino acids. The CDR3 region has the DNA TGTGCCAGCAGCTCGGACCCTCAGCCCGAGCAGTACTTC. Translated: CASSSDPQPEQYF.

This rearrangement joins TRBV6-5 to TRBJ2-2; 7 positions agree with TRBD2. This CDR3 has 14 residues. Germline V gives CDR1 MNHEY, CDR2 SVGAGI. The junction had 5 bases not matched to a gene; V was cut back by 5 bases and J by 5 bases. The CDR3 nucleotides read TGTGCCAGCAGTGCCCAGGGAGGGACCGGGGAGCTGTTTTTT. Translation gives CASSAQGGTGELFF.

The chain couples TRBV2 to TRBJ2-4; unclear D gene. CDR1 is SNHLY and CDR2 is FYNNEI in the germline V gene. The V and J ends lost 3 bases and 8 bases respectively, with 20 bases between them. CDR3 size: 16 residues. CDR3 coding DNA: TGTGCCAGCAGTGATGGATTTGGCCCCCGGATGGACATTCAGTACTTC. Amino acids: CASSDGFGPRMDIQYF.

The V call is TRBV5-1, the J call TRBJ2-7; unclear D gene. The V gene lost 0 bases and the J gene lost 2 bases, with 6 bases spanning the gap. The CDR3 sequence is 13 residues long. CDR1 SGHRS and CDR2 YFSETQ come from the germline V gene. CDR3 nucleotide sequence: TGCGCCAGCAGCTTGGGGCCCGCCTACGAGCAGTACTTC. It translates to CASSLGPAYEQYF.

V is TRBV11-3 and J is TRBJ2-1; possibly TRBD2 for D (5 bases). CDR1 SGHNT and CDR2 YENEEA come from the germline V gene. V lost 5 bases and J lost 7, with 12 bases in between. The CDR3 contains 13 residues. Here the CDR3 reads CASSPAVGNEQFF. CDR3 nucleotide sequence: TGTGCCAGCAGCCCAGCGGTAGGGAATGAGCAGTTCTTC.

By share of the sample, this clone is medium-sized (0.01 to 0.1%). This chain joins TRBV27 and TRBJ2-2; 11 bases fit TRBD2. This CDR3 spans 18 amino acids. V dropped 3 bases and J dropped 2; count of bases not matched to a gene: 8. CDR1 MNHEY and CDR2 SMNVEV come from the germline V gene (reference sequence). The CDR3 loop reads CASSFTTSGNLNTGELFF. DNA for the CDR3: TGTGCCAGCAGTTTTACGACTAGCGGGAACTTAAACACCGGGGAGCTGTTTTTT.

The rearrangement joins TRBV27 to TRBJ2-1; D is unresolved. Germline assignment: CDR1 MNHEY and CDR2 SMNVEV (reference sequence). This CDR3 comprises 15 residues. Trimming pared 5 bases from V and 2 bases from J, leaving 13 bases between. CDR3 in amino acids: CASSKDHPTYNEQFF. Here the CDR3 DNA reads TGTGCCAGCAGTAAGGACCACCCAACCTACAATGAGCAGTTCTTC.

The rearrangement joins TRBV6-5 to TRBJ2-7; D call uncertain. CDR1 and CDR2 (germline): MNHEY, SVGAGI. CDR3 length equals 16 residues. V was clipped by 3 bases and J by 3 bases, with 18 bases between them. The CDR3 coding sequence is TGTGCCAGCAGTTATCGGCCCACCCATCCATACTACGAGCAGTACTTC. This sequence encodes CASSYRPTHPYYEQYF.

The chain is built from TRBV28 and TRBJ2-1; 8 nucleotides align to TRBD2. CDR1 and CDR2 (germline): MDHEN, SYDVKM. V gave up 10 bases and J gave up 9 bases; unmatched junction bases: 17. CDR3 length: 15 amino acids. In DNA form, the CDR3 reads TGTGCCATCCTCCCCCCTAGCGGGCCGCTCGGTGAGCAGTTCTTC. Protein sequence: CAILPPSGPLGEQFF.

The chain uses TRBV7-9 and TRBJ2-7; TRBD2 aligns across 7 bases. CDR1 is SEHNR and CDR2 is FQNEAQ in the germline V gene (reference sequence). This CDR3 spans 14 amino acids. The ends lost 4 bases at V and 3 bases at J; junction bases unmatched: 6. CDR3 protein: CASSSGLGGYEQYF. DNA of the CDR3: TGTGCCAGCAGCTCCGGACTAGGTGGCTACGAGCAGTACTTC.